This passage covers 32 T cell receptor beta chains from one sample sequenced in a study of radiation and T cells in renal cell carcinoma. The assay was immunoSEQ multiplex PCR, and TCRdb's table has in-frame clones only and misses some. The sample records 15,000 or so clones, 50% being singletons. As for treatment: 15 Gy SBRT to primary tumor, nephrectomy 4 weeks later. The source material was tumor tissue, sampled from a patient whose treatment included radiotherapy and nephrectomy. The receptors were gathered from a woman aged 55-70 years with renal cell carcinoma.

V is TRBV6-1 and J is TRBJ1-4; TRBD1 matches 9 bases. This CDR3 is built from 14 residues. The J segment lost 8 bases and the V segment lost 7 bases, leaving 8 bases of the junction unmatched. The germline V gene encodes CDR1 MNHNS and CDR2 SASEGT. The CDR3 here is CASNHRGLGEKLFF. The CDR3 bases are TGTGCCAGCAATCACAGGGGGCTGGGAGAAAAACTGTTTTTT.

The rearrangement links TRBV6-1 to TRBJ1-2; D gene unclear. Germline CDR1 MNHNS, CDR2 SASEGT. This CDR3 contains 15 residues. V lost 4 bases and J 4 bases, leaving 16 bases between the germline ends. The CDR3 sequence: CASSAPPARTYGYTF. Here the CDR3 DNA reads TGTGCCAGCAGTGCCCCCCCGGCACGAACCTATGGCTACACCTTC.

The V gene is TRBV29-1, the J gene TRBJ2-3; D gene uncertain. The CDR3 spans 10 residues. Germline values: CDR1 SQVTM, CDR2 ANQGSEA. With 4 bases removed from V and 6 bases from J, the gap between germline ends came to 5 bases. The CDR3 DNA reads TGCAGCGTTGGAGGTGATACGCAGTATTTT. Translation: CSVGGDTQYF.

The J gene is TRBJ2-5, the V gene TRBV6-1; 7 bases agree with TRBD1. V lost 2 bases, J lost 7 bases, and 7 bases stayed unmatched. Germline V gene sequence: CDR1 MNHNS, CDR2 SASEGT. The CDR3 spans 14 residues. The CDR3 loop is CASSEWDNRGTQYF. The CDR3, as DNA: TGTGCCAGCAGTGAATGGGACAACAGGGGGACCCAGTACTTC.

This clone was seen more than once but under ten times. DNA for the CDR3: TGTGCCAGTAGTAGCCCTACGGGGTTGAACACTGAAGCTTTCTTT. Protein: CASSSPTGLNTEAFF. V gene TRBV19 combines with J gene TRBJ1-1; no definite D call. The CDR3 covers 15 residues. The germline V gene encodes CDR1 LNHDA and CDR2 SQIVND (reference sequence). V lost 4 bases and J lost 0, with 12 bases in between.

This clone was found a few times. The chain is built from TRBV30 and TRBJ1-4, with a weak D call TRBD1 (6 bases). The CDR3 runs 15 residues. Looked up from germline, CDR1 is GTSNPN and CDR2 is SVGIG (reference sequence). Trimming took 0 bases from V and 7 from J, leaving 15 bases between them. DNA of the CDR3: TGTGCCTGGAGTGTACGGGGGGCGGTAGGTGAAAAACTGTTTTTT. Its translation is CAWSVRGAVGEKLFF. Using reference TRBV30 and TRBJ1-4 for the parts outside the CDR3, the full variable domain is SQTIHQWPATLVQPVGSPLSLECTVEGTSNPNLYWYRQAAGRGLQLLFYSVGIGQISSEVPQNLSASRPQDRQFILSSKKLLLSDSGFYLCAWSVRGAVGEKLFFGSGTQLSVL.

This sequence joins TRBV7-2 and TRBJ2-3; D remains unclear. Germline V lookup: CDR1 SGHTA, CDR2 FQGNSA. CDR3 length: 11 residues. With 5 bases removed from V and 2 bases from J, the gap between germline ends came to 2 bases. CDR3 nucleotide sequence: TGTGCCAGCAGCCTCACAGATACGCAGTATTTT. It translates to CASSLTDTQYF.

The J gene is TRBJ1-2, the V gene TRBV18, with TRBD1 identical over 8 bases. The junction had 4 bases not matched to a gene; V was cut back by 3 bases and J by 4 bases. The germline CDR1 and CDR2 sequences are KGHSH and LQKENI. The CDR3 contains 14 residues. The CDR3 is CASSPTGEGYGYTF. The CDR3 DNA is TGTGCCAGCTCACCGACAGGGGAAGGCTATGGCTACACCTTC.

In this sample, this clone turned up once. The CDR3 coding sequence is TGTGCCAGCAGCTTCGGGACAGGTACCACTGAAGCTTTCTTT. Amino acids: CASSFGTGTTEAFF. The chain links TRBV11-2 to TRBJ1-1; TRBD1 aligns across 8 bases. Germline CDR1 and CDR2: SGHAT and FQNNGV. V trimming: 3 bases; J trimming: 4 bases; junction bases outside the gene matches: 4. The CDR3 consists of 14 residues. The full variable domain, in which reference TRBV11-2 and TRBJ1-1 provide the parts outside the CDR3, is EAGVAQSPRYKIIEKRQSVAFWCNPISGHATLYWYQQILGQGPKLLIQFQNNGVVDDSQLPKDRFSAERLKGVDSTLKIQPAKLEDSAVYLCASSFGTGTTEAFFGQGTRLTVV.

The chain links TRBV29-1 to TRBJ2-7, with D tentatively TRBD1 or TRBD2 (6 bases each). The CDR3 has 12 amino acids. V lost 7 bases to trimming and J lost 3 bases, with 13 bases between them. Germline V CDR1 and CDR2: SQVTM, ANQGSEA. Here the CDR3 reads CSGGPGDYEQYF. CDR3 in DNA: TGCAGCGGGGGGCCGGGGGACTACGAGCAGTACTTC.

In this sample, this clone turned up a few times. Here the CDR3 DNA reads TGTGCCAGCAGTCCGGGACGTTGGAACACTGAAGCTTTCTTT. Amino acid sequence: CASSPGRWNTEAFF. J is TRBJ1-1 and V is TRBV6-5; a weak D match, TRBD1 (5 bases). This CDR3 spans 14 amino acids. Germline loops: CDR1 MNHEY, CDR2 SVGAGI. Trimming pared 5 bases from V and 1 base from J, leaving 11 bases between.

In the case of this clone: Relative to the germline gene, one junction end is altered; a read error may explain this. This chain uses TRBV5-3 with TRBJ2-7, with 7 bases aligning to TRBD1. TRBV5-3 is given ORF status, its function remaining uncertain. This CDR3 comprises 14 residues. The CDR3 reads CASSLEYRGREQYF. DNA for the CDR3: TGTGCCAGCAGCTTGGAGTATAGGGGGCGCGAGCAGTACTTC.

This clone was detected ten times or more. The same CDR3 also results from other DNA sequences found in this sample. The chain recombines TRBV18 with TRBJ1-3; D gene ambiguous. V lost 2 bases, J lost 0 bases, and 8 bases lay in between. This CDR3 is 15 amino acids long. Germline V gene sequence: CDR1 KGHSH, CDR2 LQKENI. CDR3 residues: CASSPYSGSGNTIYF. In DNA, the CDR3 is TGTGCCAGCTCACCATATTCGGGCTCTGGAAACACCATATATTTT.

Concerning this clone: At one of its ends the junction is not consistent with the germline gene, which may arise from a read error. Other DNA sequences of this sample code for an identical CDR3. V gene TRBV4-1 combines with J gene TRBJ2-5, with 11 nucleotides matching TRBD1. CDR1 MGHRA and CDR2 YSYEKL come from the germline V gene. The CDR3 extends over 16 amino acids. This CDR3 reads CASSPDRGLARETQYF. The CDR3 DNA is TGTGCCAGCAGCCCGGACAGGGGGCTGGCGAGGGAGACCCAGTACTTC.

This clone has a handful of counts. The chain uses TRBV6-6 and TRBJ2-1; the match to TRBD2 covers 14 bases. From germline, CDR1 is MNHNY and CDR2 SVGAGI (reference sequence). V was pared by 7 bases and J by 11 bases, with 4 bases of the junction left unmatched. This CDR3 has 13 amino acids. In DNA form, the CDR3 reads TGTGCCAGCACCGGACTAGCGGGGGGCCAGCAGTTCTTC. It is translated as CASTGLAGGQQFF.

The chain has TRBV5-4 and TRBJ1-2, with 7 bases fitting TRBD1. CDR3 length: 13 residues. From germline, CDR1 is SGHNT and CDR2 YYREEE (reference sequence). V trimming: 4 bases; J trimming: 8 bases; junction bases outside the gene matches: 8. Here the CDR3 reads CASSIQWTGGYTF. The CDR3 bases are TGTGCCAGCAGCATTCAATGGACAGGAGGCTACACCTTC.

In this sample, this clone turned up a few times. The chain carries TRBV4-2 and TRBJ1-2, with 7 bases fitting TRBD1. The CDR3 has 15 amino acids. The germline gives CDR1 LGHNA, CDR2 YNFKEQ. The trim removed 0 bases at V and 2 bases at J, leaving 3 bases unmatched. The CDR3 sequence: CASSQDDRVNYGYTF. The CDR3 coding sequence is TGTGCCAGCAGCCAAGACGACAGGGTGAACTATGGCTACACCTTC.

Judged by abundance, this clone is large. The chain carries TRBV9 and TRBJ2-7; TRBD1 might be the D (5 bases). Germline assignment: CDR1 SGDLS and CDR2 YYNGEE. V lost 4 bases to trimming and J lost 6 bases, with 17 bases between them. This CDR3 has 14 residues. The CDR3 here is CASSPRRERGEQYF. DNA for the CDR3: TGTGCCAGCAGCCCTCGTAGAGAAAGGGGCGAGCAGTACTTC.

This clone was seen only a few times. The rearrangement links TRBV12-5 to TRBJ1-1; weak D call: TRBD1 (5 bases). From germline, CDR1 is LGHNT and CDR2 FRNRAP. The CDR3 totals 17 residues. V shed 6 bases and J shed 3 bases, with 23 bases lying between them. In DNA, the CDR3 is TGTGCTAGTGGCCTACAGTTAGATTGGGAGGGGCACACTGAAGCTTTCTTT. This sequence encodes CASGLQLDWEGHTEAFF.

The chain is built from TRBV7-3 and TRBJ2-3; 10 bases line up with TRBD2. Germline CDR1 SGHTA, CDR2 FQGTGA. CDR3 length: 15 residues. J gave up 7 bases and V 2 bases, and 6 bases lay outside the gene matches. The CDR3 sequence: CASSLVLAGSHTQYF. The CDR3 DNA is TGTGCCAGCAGCTTAGTACTAGCGGGGTCACATACGCAGTATTTT.

This clone was seen more than once but under ten times. This sequence joins TRBV18 and TRBJ1-2; 9 bases map to TRBD1. Germline lookup yields CDR1 KGHSH and CDR2 LQKENI. V lost 6 bases and J lost 1; bases outside the gene matches: 3. The CDR3 is 14 residues long. CDR3 sequence (DNA): TGTGCCAGCTCCGGACAGGGGCTTAACTATGGCTACACCTTC. Its translation: CASSGQGLNYGYTF. The whole variable domain, remainder taken from reference TRBV18 and TRBJ1-2, is NAGVMQNPRHLVRRRGQEARLRCSPMKGHSHVYWYRQLPEEGLKFMVYLQKENIIDESGMPKERFSAEFPKEGPSILRIQQVVRGDSAAYFCASSGQGLNYGYTFGSGTRLTVV.

The chain joins TRBV7-9 to TRBJ1-3; tentative D call: TRBD1 (5 bases). This CDR3 comprises 17 residues. CDR1 SEHNR and CDR2 FQNEAQ come from the germline V gene (reference sequence). Trimming stripped 1 base from V and 2 bases from J, with 15 bases between. CDR3 amino acids: CASSLGLQGNTGNTIYF. The CDR3 bases are TGTGCCAGCAGCTTAGGCCTGCAGGGTAATACTGGAAACACCATATATTTT.

In its sample, this clone was seen a few times. The rearrangement links TRBV29-1 to TRBJ2-1, with 12 bases that match TRBD2. This CDR3 region has 13 residues. Germline V gene lookup returns CDR1 SQVTM and CDR2 ANQGSEA. Trimming took 5 bases from V and 8 from J; bases not matched to a gene: 4. The CDR3: CSVRLAGAYEQFF. The CDR3 DNA is TGCAGCGTTAGACTAGCGGGAGCATATGAGCAGTTCTTC.

This clone has only a few counts. This chain links TRBV9 with TRBJ1-5, with D possibly TRBD1 on 5 matching bases. The germline V gene has CDR1 SGDLS and CDR2 YYNGEE. The CDR3 runs to 15 residues. V was pared by 4 bases and J by 4 bases, with 15 bases between. CDR3 sequence reads: CASSPAGTQNQPQHF. The CDR3 DNA reads as TGTGCCAGCAGCCCCGCCGGGACTCAGAATCAGCCCCAGCATTTT. Drawing the rest from reference TRBV9 and TRBJ1-5, the complete variable domain is DSGVTQTPKHLITATGQRVTLRCSPRSGDLSVYWYQQSLDQGLQFLIQYYNGEERAKGNILERFSAQQFPDLHSELNLSSLELGDSALYFCASSPAGTQNQPQHFGDGTRLSIL.

This clone is judged medium-sized. The rearrangement uses TRBV7-6 and TRBJ2-1; 7 bases fit TRBD2. The CDR3 extends over 16 amino acids. CDR1 is SGHVS, CDR2 FNYEAQ, per germline. The junction had 10 bases not matched to a gene; V was cut back by 6 bases and J by 2 bases. CDR3 sequence reads: CASSLWGGRTYNEQFF. CDR3 nucleotide sequence: TGTGCCAGCAGTCTATGGGGGGGAAGGACCTACAATGAGCAGTTCTTC.

The chain joins TRBV5-4 to TRBJ2-5; 9 bases line up with TRBD1. Germline CDR1 reads SGHNT; CDR2 reads YYREEE (reference sequence). The CDR3 loop spans 16 amino acids. With V trimmed by 4 bases and J by 1 base, 8 bases remained unmatched. CDR3 sequence: CASSQGPGQGQETQYF. CDR3 bases: TGTGCCAGCAGCCAAGGTCCGGGACAGGGCCAAGAGACCCAGTACTTC.

In this sample, this clone turned up a few times. The chain links TRBV6-5 to TRBJ1-1; D is perhaps TRBD1 (6 bases). Germline V gene sequence: CDR1 MNHEY, CDR2 SVGAGI. CDR3 length: 13 residues. Trimming pared 4 bases from V and 2 bases from J, leaving 8 bases between. CDR3 protein: CASSWDTNTEAFF. DNA for the CDR3: TGTGCCAGCAGTTGGGACACCAACACTGAAGCTTTCTTT.

This rearrangement joins TRBV6-5 to TRBJ2-7; a possible D gene is TRBD2 (6 bases). The ends were cut back, 0 bases at V and 4 bases at J, with 16 bases in the middle. From germline, CDR1 is MNHEY and CDR2 SVGAGI. The CDR3 is made up of 16 amino acids. The CDR3 sequence: CASSYSTGGTNYEQYF. The CDR3, as DNA: TGTGCCAGCAGTTACTCGACTGGCGGGACGAATTACGAGCAGTACTTC.

CDR3 coding DNA: TGCGCCAGCAGCCCCGGTGGCACTCAGAACACTGAAGCTTTCTTT. The encoded protein is CASSPGGTQNTEAFF. V is TRBV5-1 and J is TRBJ1-1, with D uncertain. CDR3 length: 15 amino acids. CDR1 is SGHRS and CDR2 is YFSETQ in the germline V gene. V was pared by 4 bases and J by 1 base, with 14 bases between.

The chain combines TRBV29-1 with TRBJ2-5; perhaps D is TRBD1 or TRBD2 (5 bases each). This CDR3 is 12 amino acids long. V was clipped by 7 bases and J by 2 bases, with 11 bases between them. The V gene's germline CDR1 is SQVTM and CDR2 ANQGSEA. Written as DNA, the CDR3 is TGCAGCGCCGGGACGGGACAAGAGACCCAGTACTTC. Protein: CSAGTGQETQYF.

The chain links TRBV15 to TRBJ2-5; D is unclear. The germline V gene has CDR1 LNHNV and CDR2 YYDKDF (reference sequence). This CDR3 has 17 residues. Trimming took 1 base from V and 2 from J, leaving 17 bases between them. CDR3 sequence reads: CATSRGRNTYVQETQYF. CDR3 in DNA: TGTGCCACCAGCAGAGGGCGAAATACGTACGTACAAGAGACCCAGTACTTC. Full variable domain (outside the CDR3, taken from reference TRBV15 and TRBJ2-5): DAMVIQNPRYQVTQFGKPVTLSCSQTLNHNVMYWYQQKSSQAPKLLFHYYDKDFNNEADTPDNFQSRRPNTSFCFLDIRSPGLGDTAMYLCATSRGRNTYVQETQYFGPGTRLLVL.

The chain uses TRBV2 and TRBJ1-5; D not certain. The CDR3 covers 13 residues. V dropped 9 bases and J dropped 0 bases, with 9 bases sitting between them. Per the germline V gene, CDR1 is SNHLY and CDR2 is FYNNEI. The CDR3 DNA is TGTGCCAGTACTCGGATTAGCAATCAGCCCCAGCATTTT. This codes for CASTRISNQPQHF.